The 32 T cell receptor beta chains below come from one sample, sequenced in a study of T cells after yellow fever vaccination. TCRdb analysed the 5' RACE reads with MiXCR anew, one entry per CDR3 protein. This table has 620,000 or so distinct CDR3 sequences, about 15% appearing once. The sequencing used PBMCs, collected roughly 5 days after the first yellow fever vaccination. Receptors were obtained from a young man who received the YFV17D yellow fever vaccine.

The rearrangement joins TRBV5-1 to TRBJ2-3; 10 nucleotides match TRBD2. J gave up 6 bases and V 1 base, and 2 bases lay outside the gene matches. The germline V gene has CDR1 SGHRS and CDR2 YFSETQ. This CDR3 spans 14 amino acids. CDR3 sequence reads: CASSLPSGGDTQYF. CDR3 coding DNA: TGCGCCAGCAGCTTGCCTAGCGGGGGTGATACGCAGTATTTT.

The rearrangement links TRBV4-3 to TRBJ1-5; the D is unclear. Germline V lookup: CDR1 LGHNA, CDR2 YSLEER. Trimming took off 0 bases at V and 7 bases at J, with 10 bases between the two ends. The CDR3 is 14 residues long. The CDR3 sequence: CASSQDRAVQPQHF. In nucleotides, the CDR3 is TGCGCCAGCAGCCAAGATCGAGCGGTGCAGCCCCAGCATTTT.

This clonotype was observed a handful of times. The rearrangement links TRBV10-3 to TRBJ1-6; TRBD1 matches at 9 bases. J gave up 7 bases and V 9 bases, and 10 bases lay outside the gene matches. The germline V gene has CDR1 ENHRY and CDR2 SYGVKD. CDR3 length equals 15 residues. The DNA for the CDR3 is TGTGCCATTTCTAGGACAGGGGAGTCCAATTCACCCCTCCACTTT. Amino acid sequence: CAISRTGESNSPLHF.

A single count supports this clonotype. The rearrangement links TRBV20-1 to TRBJ2-3; 10 bases align to TRBD2. CDR3 length: 13 residues. Losses at the gene ends were 6 bases for V and 6 bases for J; bases not matched to a gene: 6. The germline V gene encodes CDR1 DFQATT and CDR2 SNEGSKA (reference sequence). As DNA, the CDR3 is TGCAGTGCGGCTAGCGGGAGAGGGGATACGCAGTATTTT. Its protein is CSAASGRGDTQYF.

The gene calls are TRBV19 and TRBJ2-7; D uncertain. CDR1 and CDR2 from the germline V gene are LNHDA and SQIVND (reference sequence). Trimming left V 2 bases short and J 6 bases short, with 11 bases between. This CDR3 comprises 13 residues. The CDR3 is CASSITPGSEQYV. The CDR3 nucleotides are TGTGCCAGTAGTATAACTCCAGGCTCCGAGCAGTACGTC.

The J gene is TRBJ2-3, the V gene TRBV7-2; D is ambiguous. The CDR3 runs 12 residues. Trimming stripped 1 base from V and 10 bases from J, with 9 bases between. CDR1 and CDR2 from the germline V gene are SGHTA and FQGNSA. The CDR3 region has the DNA TGTGCCAGCAGCTTAGTGGCCTCGTCGCAGTATTTT. Its translation: CASSLVASSQYF. The variable domain in full, completed from reference TRBV7-2 and TRBJ2-3, reads GAGVSQSPSNKVTEKGKDVELRCDPISGHTALYWYRQSLGQGLEFLIYFQGNSAPDKSGLPSDRFSAERTGGSVSTLTIQRTQQEDSAVYLCASSLVASSQYFGPGTRLTVL.

The chain combines TRBV10-3 with TRBJ1-1, with TRBD1 matching 8 bases. The CDR3 loop spans 12 amino acids. After removal of 6 bases from V and 3 bases from J, the junction contained 0 bases not matched to a gene. Looked up from germline, CDR1 is ENHRY and CDR2 is SYGVKD. CDR3 sequence reads: CAIRDRDTEAFF. The CDR3 bases are TGTGCCATCAGGGACAGGGACACTGAAGCTTTCTTT.

This clonotype appeared a few times. The gene calls are TRBV15 and TRBJ1-2, with D possibly TRBD1 on 5 matching bases. The CDR3 runs 15 residues. V was pared by 0 bases and J by 4 bases, with 12 bases between. Germline-derived CDR1 and CDR2 are LNHNV and YYDKDF (reference sequence). The CDR3, as DNA: TGTGCCACCAGCAGAGACCAGGGTTTGGGCTATGGCTACACCTTC. The encoded protein is CATSRDQGLGYGYTF.

The chain couples TRBV4-1 to TRBJ1-5; D is perhaps TRBD1 (5 bases). Per the germline V gene, CDR1 is MGHRA and CDR2 is YSYEKL. The CDR3 loop spans 15 amino acids. The V end lost 4 bases, the J end lost 6 bases, and 16 bases lay between the germline ends. The CDR3 reads CASSPMGRATQPQHF. The DNA for the CDR3 is TGCGCCAGCAGCCCGATGGGCAGGGCGACTCAGCCCCAGCATTTT.

This clonotype showed up just a few times. The V call is TRBV18, the J call TRBJ2-7; D might be TRBD1 (7 bases). V was trimmed by 6 bases and J by 6 bases, leaving 18 bases between them. The length of the CDR3 is 14 residues. Germline V gene data show CDR1 as KGHSH and CDR2 as LQKENI. The CDR3 here is CASSRDSTSLEQYF. The DNA of the CDR3 is TGTGCCAGCTCGCGGGACAGCACTTCCCTCGAGCAGTACTTC.

This sequence joins TRBV6-1 and TRBJ1-5; no definite D call. The CDR3 contains 14 residues. Germline CDR1 and CDR2: MNHNS and SASEGT. V was clipped by 8 bases and J by 0 bases, with 11 bases between them. The CDR3 DNA is TGTGCCAGCCGGGCGGTTTATAGCAATCAGCCCCAGCATTTT. Its protein is CASRAVYSNQPQHF.

The chain uses TRBV20-1 and TRBJ2-5; D remains ambiguous. The CDR3 sequence is 14 residues long. V lost 6 bases to trimming and J lost 3 bases, with 17 bases between them. Germline-derived CDR1 and CDR2 are DFQATT and SNEGSKA (reference sequence). The CDR3 spells CSARRRATEETQYF. Here the CDR3 DNA reads TGCAGTGCCCGAAGACGAGCGACGGAAGAGACCCAGTACTTC.

V and J are TRBV7-2 and TRBJ1-6, with TRBD1 matching over 8 bases. CDR1 is SGHTA and CDR2 is FQGNSA in the germline V gene. The CDR3 is 15 residues long. V was clipped by 5 bases and J by 6 bases; unmatched bases: 6. The CDR3 is CASSRGQGFNSPLHF. The CDR3 nucleotides read TGTGCCAGCAGCCGAGGACAGGGCTTTAATTCACCCCTCCACTTT.

The genes are TRBV12-3 or TRBV12-4 and TRBJ1-4; 7 bases are a match to TRBD1. After removal of 5 bases from V and 8 bases from J, the junction contained 8 bases not matched to a gene. The CDR3 runs 14 residues. In DNA form, the CDR3 reads TGTGCCAGCAGTGAACAGGGGACGAGAGAAAAACTGTTTTTT. Its protein product is CASSEQGTREKLFF.

The chain uses TRBV5-1 and TRBJ2-1; D is undetermined. Per the germline V gene, CDR1 is SGHRS and CDR2 is YFSETQ. CDR3 length equals 14 residues. The germline V and J ends were trimmed by 0 bases and 5 bases, with 9 bases remaining between them. The chain's CDR3 is CASSLDSLDNEQFF. The CDR3 nucleotides read TGCGCCAGCAGCTTGGACAGCCTCGACAATGAGCAGTTCTTC.

This sequence joins TRBV4-2 and TRBJ2-5; 7 positions agree with TRBD2. Germline V CDR1 and CDR2: LGHNA, YNFKEQ. The CDR3 has 15 residues. Trimming took 4 bases from V and 2 from J; bases not matched to a gene: 7. The DNA of the CDR3 is TGTGCCAGCAGCCTTCCCGGGACTACGCAAGAGACCCAGTACTTC. Amino acid sequence: CASSLPGTTQETQYF.

This clonotype has only a few counts. J is TRBJ2-7 and V is TRBV7-2; tentatively, D is TRBD2 (5 bases). Trimming took 5 bases from V and 0 from J, leaving 14 bases between them. This CDR3 spans 15 amino acids. Germline CDR1 SGHTA, CDR2 FQGNSA. The CDR3 nucleotides read TGTGCCAGCAGCCCGGGGAGTGGGCTCTCCTACGAGCAGTACTTC. Translated: CASSPGSGLSYEQYF.

This clonotype was detected only a few times. The V and J genes are TRBV7-9 and TRBJ2-1; 12 positions match TRBD2. This CDR3 is built from 17 residues. V lost 4 bases to trimming and J lost 2 bases; unmatched junction nucleotides: 6. Germline CDR1 is SEHNR and CDR2 is FQNEAQ (reference sequence). CDR3: CASSSGLAGPTYNEQFF. The CDR3 region has the DNA TGTGCCAGCAGCTCAGGACTAGCGGGGCCCACCTACAATGAGCAGTTCTTC.

This clonotype was detected ten times or more. This rearrangement joins TRBV27 to TRBJ1-5, with D maybe TRBD1 (6 bases). Trimming took 3 bases from V and 6 from J, leaving 6 bases between them. Looked up from germline, CDR1 is MNHEY and CDR2 is SMNVEV (reference sequence). The CDR3 has 12 amino acids. This CDR3 reads CASSFRGQPQHF. CDR3 coding DNA: TGTGCCAGCAGTTTCAGGGGTCAGCCCCAGCATTTT.

This clonotype was detected only a few times. The V gene is TRBV12-3 or TRBV12-4, the J gene TRBJ1-3; D is undetermined. CDR3 size: 13 residues. The V end was cut by 10 bases, the J end by 0 bases, with 10 bases between. Here the CDR3 DNA reads TGTGCCACTTCCACAGACTCTGGAAACACCATATATTTT. Its protein is CATSTDSGNTIYF.

V usage is TRBV4-3 and J usage is TRBJ1-5; no clear D gene. The germline V gene has CDR1 LGHNA and CDR2 YSLEER. This CDR3 spans 16 amino acids. Trimming shortened V by 1 base and J by 2 bases, and 12 bases separated the two germline ends. DNA for the CDR3: TGCGCCAGCAGCCAAGTCGGGAGGGAGGGCAATCAGCCCCAGCATTTT. Translating it yields CASSQVGREGNQPQHF.

The chain recombines TRBV5-4 with TRBJ2-3; perhaps D is TRBD1 or TRBD2 (6 bases each). The germline V and J ends were trimmed by 4 bases and 0 bases, with 15 bases remaining between them. Germline CDR1 is SGHNT and CDR2 is YYREEE (reference sequence). The CDR3 extends over 16 amino acids. CDR3 region: CASSGGVDRSTDTQYF. CDR3 sequence (DNA): TGTGCCAGCAGCGGCGGGGTGGACAGAAGCACAGATACGCAGTATTTT.

This chain links TRBV2 with TRBJ2-7; TRBD1 agrees at 8 bases. V dropped 3 bases and J dropped 9; count of bases not matched to a gene: 7. Germline CDR1 and CDR2: SNHLY and FYNNEI. The CDR3 spans 13 residues. CDR3 loop: CASSDLGQGWQYV. In DNA form, the CDR3 reads TGTGCCAGCAGTGATCTCGGACAGGGCTGGCAGTACGTC.

V and J are TRBV20-1 and TRBJ1-6; a possible D gene is TRBD1 (6 bases). V lost 6 bases to trimming and J lost 6 bases, with 18 bases between them. The CDR3 sequence is 15 residues long. Germline loops: CDR1 DFQATT, CDR2 SNEGSKA (reference sequence). CDR3 in amino acids: CSARGRTNFNSPLHF. The CDR3 nucleotides read TGCAGTGCCAGGGGACGTACCAACTTTAATTCACCCCTCCACTTT.

This clonotype was picked up a small number of times. CDR3 region: CSVDGERGPSDEQFF. The DNA for the CDR3 is TGCAGCGTTGATGGTGAGCGGGGGCCCTCTGATGAGCAGTTCTTC. This chain connects TRBV29-1 to TRBJ2-1, with 8 bases identical to TRBD2. The germline V gene encodes CDR1 SQVTM and CDR2 ANQGSEA. Trimming removed 3 bases from V and 8 bases from J; junction bases left unmatched: 12. The CDR3 loop spans 15 amino acids.

V usage is TRBV30 and J usage is TRBJ2-1, with 7 bases aligning to TRBD1. The CDR3 runs 15 residues. Trimming cost V 3 bases and J 3 bases; bases outside gene matches: 8. Germline V gene data show CDR1 as GTSNPN and CDR2 as SVGIG (reference sequence). The CDR3 DNA follows: TGTGCCTGGAGCAGACAGGGATCACTCTACAATGAGCAGTTCTTC. Translation: CAWSRQGSLYNEQFF.

This chain connects TRBV7-9 to TRBJ2-3; 8 bases are shared with TRBD1. The length of the CDR3 is 15 residues. From germline, CDR1 is SEHNR and CDR2 FQNEAQ (reference sequence). V dropped 5 bases and J dropped 6; count of bases not matched to a gene: 10. The CDR3 region has the DNA TGTGCCAGCAGCCTCCCTGGGACAGGTCAGGATACGCAGTATTTT. Protein sequence: CASSLPGTGQDTQYF.

In this sample, this clonotype turned up many times. V is TRBV12-3 or TRBV12-4 and J is TRBJ1-1, with 8 bases fitting TRBD1. V dropped 3 bases and J dropped 0; count of bases not matched to a gene: 9. The CDR3 is 17 residues long. CDR3: CASSFRGRGLVNTEAFF. CDR3 coding DNA: TGTGCCAGCAGTTTCAGGGGGCGGGGTCTTGTGAACACTGAAGCTTTCTTT.

The chain employs TRBV4-1 and TRBJ2-1; 7 bases align to TRBD2. The CDR3 is 17 amino acids. V gave up 0 bases and J gave up 4 bases; unmatched junction bases: 9. Germline V gives CDR1 MGHRA, CDR2 YSYEKL. The chain's CDR3 is CASSQDLPQRGYNEQFF. CDR3 DNA: TGCGCCAGCAGCCAAGATCTCCCCCAGCGGGGTTACAATGAGCAGTTCTTC.

This rearrangement joins TRBV7-8 to TRBJ2-7, with 12 bases lining up with TRBD2. The junction had 6 bases not matched to a gene; V was cut back by 5 bases and J by 7 bases. This CDR3 has 14 residues. Germline V gene sequence: CDR1 SGHVS, CDR2 FQNEAQ. In DNA form, the CDR3 reads TGTGCCAGCAGCCCAACTAGCGGGGGGAGGGAGCAGTACGTC. Residues: CASSPTSGGREQYV.

V and J are TRBV19 and TRBJ2-5; D possibly corresponds to TRBD1 (6 bases). Trimming took off 3 bases at V and 4 bases at J, with 9 bases between the two ends. CDR1 and CDR2 (germline): LNHDA, SQIVND (reference sequence). The CDR3 consists of 13 residues. CDR3 sequence reads: CASSIGRGETQYF. DNA for the CDR3: TGTGCCAGTAGTATCGGCAGGGGAGAGACCCAGTACTTC.

The chain combines TRBV6-1 with TRBJ1-1; no definite D call. This CDR3 contains 14 residues. Germline-derived CDR1 and CDR2 are MNHNS and SASEGT. The V end was cut by 6 bases, the J end by 0 bases, with 11 bases between. CDR3 residues: CASRAVRVNTEAFF. The DNA for the CDR3 is TGTGCCAGCAGGGCGGTTCGGGTGAACACTGAAGCTTTCTTT.